One T cell receptor beta chain is described in this entry. This clonotype was observed a few times. This clone's antigen is unknown. Per-nucleotide qualities are absent, and no much larger clonotype sits a single base away. The sample belongs to a study of blood T cells in healthy people across ages (dated by TCRdb to between 2014 and 2016). Concerning the study at large: In model experiments, template switching captured roughly one uniquely barcoded TCR beta cDNA molecule for every two T cells. Age-related changes in TCR beta repertoire diversity were measured in the study by deep sequencing normalized with unique cDNA molecular identifiers. Donors were grouped into four age groups: young (average approximately 15 years), middle-aged (39), aged (around 56) and long-lived (roughly 80). For two donors (one aged 18 to 30 and one aged 80 or older), the study analyzed two additional independent replicas of 1 million unique cDNA reads from the same blood draw.

Systemically healthy Caucasian individuals from Russia, over 30 in total and aged about 6 to 100 years, were included as donors. Each donor gave ten milliliters of peripheral blood, collected into EDTA-treated Vacutainer tubes. Ficoll-Paque density-gradient centrifugation was used to isolate PBMCs, with at least 6.5 million obtained per sample. Trizol reagent was used to extract total RNA from the PBMCs, yielding at least 6 micrograms per sample. For every donor, an aliquot of PBMCs went through flow cytometry to measure the percentages of naive CD45RAhigh/CD27high T cells. CDR1 is given as KGHSH and CDR2 as LQKENI, both from the germline V gene. CDR3 length: 15 amino acids, cysteine to phenylalanine. CDR3 DNA only is kept here, 45 bases in frame from base 1. Library preparation used 5' RACE. Sequencing relied on an Illumina HiSeq 2500. The second PCR ran for about 6 to 12 cycles and used a J-beta primer mix along with a sample-barcoded 5' primer. Each TCR beta cDNA molecule received a unique molecular identifier from a template-switch 5' adaptor carrying 12 random nucleotides. Each sample yielded at least 2.5 million CDR3-containing paired-end reads. The Mint cDNA synthesis kit, primed by a TRBC-specific oligonucleotide, was used to synthesize first-strand cDNA from all RNA. Following uracil-DNA glycosylase treatment, a first 18-cycle PCR with universal primers M1SS and BC2_uni_R was performed on all cDNA. On the study's bioinformatics: For normalization, 1 million high-quality reads, each with a distinct molecular identifier, were randomly selected from each sample. Instead of being binned into consensus sequences, reads with shared molecular identifiers were discarded. MiTCR, run with a Q25 quality threshold and the strictest error-elimination algorithm, handled CDR3 identification, clonotype clustering and error correction. Lower-bound total TCR beta diversity was estimated with a nonparametric unseen species model using Euler transformation. TCRdb reprocessed the public reads (quality trimming at Q25 with fastp, clone calling with MiXCR) and kept in-frame beta chains. Each entry is one CDR3 protein sequence, shown with its most common DNA and genes. These V and J calls rely on TCRdb rather than the paper's analysis. The sample table lists 760,000 or so distinct CDR3 sequences, around 25% of them with a count of one. The ten largest clonotypes hold 9.4% of the sample.

Results and caveats for the whole study, not just this receptor: Donor CMV infection status was unknown, potentially confounding age-related changes in expanded clonotypes. There was a strong correlation between observed TCR beta diversity and the percentage of naive T cells measured by flow cytometry. Compared with the aged group, the long-lived group had more naive CD4+ T cells, fewer expanded clones and increased TCR diversity, a pattern suggesting age selection. As age increased, observed TCR beta diversity per million T cells dropped in a roughly linear way, and a significant reduction was already evident by age 40. Because profiling used bulk unsorted PBMCs, naive and antigen-experienced compartments could not be compared conclusively. Total diversity estimates from one million sequenced T cells were considered lower bounds and underestimates.

These data are also associated with another study on T cells of mothers and their children. As that second paper reports: Nine systemically healthy Caucasian individuals, comprising three mothers and their six children, were included as donors. cDNA synthesis consumed the entire amount of extracted RNA, loaded at roughly 1.5 ug RNA in each 15 ul reaction. In the second PCR, the M1S primer introduced both the sample barcodes and 2-4 random nucleotides. Over 8 million TCR beta CDR3 reads came from each mother, compared with about 3 million reads from each child. TCR recombination output is similarly shaped by thymic selection in related and unrelated pairs, with a minor effect exerted by inherited differences. Normalized repertoire overlap was always slightly but never significantly higher in related than unrelated mother-child pairs. With a sensitivity of approximately 100 clones per million clonotypes, no persistent microchimeric T cell clones were detected. The study used deep NGS to compare TCR beta repertoires of mothers and children, seeking features distinguishing related mother-child pairs from unrelated individuals. On average, the children were approximately 11 +/- 4 years old, while the mothers were about 37 +/- 4 years old. After adapter ligation with NEBNext reagents, the libraries were sequenced on Illumina HiSeq 2000 with 100+100 nt paired-end reads. To prevent cross-contamination, the mother and child libraries were prepared one month apart and sequenced in separate runs. For each donor, somewhere between about 450,000 and 2,200,000 distinct TCR beta clonotypes were identified. Naive TCR beta clonotypes were estimated from low-frequency clonotypes matched to each donor's FACS-determined naive share, without sorting.

The chain uses TRBV18 and TRBJ2-7; the D gene is possibly TRBD1 or TRBD2, each agreeing over 5 bases. The DNA end favors TRBJ2-5, so the J call may be wrong. The sample taken for sequencing was blood. The clonotype was recovered from a boy between 5 and 17 years old in good health. CDR3 protein: CASERQGAYGETQYF. In nucleotide form, the sequence is TGTGCCAGCGAGCGGCAGGGAGCCTACGGGGAGACCCAGTACTTC.